This T cell receptor beta chain came from a study of cytomegalovirus exposure and HLA in healthy donors. Study-wide points: Later genetic work tied a missense DCLRE1C variant to beta-chain V and J trimming.

Amplification used 60 Vbeta primers and 13 Jbeta primers. The data were produced by immunoSEQ multiplex PCR, yet TCRdb's version contains in-frame clones alone and is incomplete. The table records around 150,000 clones, about 60% of them present only once. Concerning this clone: Its antigen is currently unknown.

The specimen sequenced was PBMCs. This TCR was sampled from a woman aged 60 to 75 in good health and CMV-seropositive.

The CDR3 reads CASSESGWADTQYF. CDR3 sequence (DNA): TGTGCCAGCAGCGAGTCGGGGTGGGCAGATACGCAGTATTTT. The chain links TRBV9 to TRBJ2-3; TRBD2 might be the D (5 bases). The V end was cut by 3 bases, the J end by 4 bases, with 12 bases between. CDR3 length: 14 amino acids. Germline V gene sequence: CDR1 SGDLS, CDR2 YYNGEE.